This entry features one T cell receptor beta chain sequence. Its specificity is unknown. It was via CD45RO/CCR7/CD25/CD127/CD95/CD27 that CD4+ naive, central memory, regulatory and stem cell-like memory cells were sorted. These data are taken from a study of beta chain features in type 1 diabetes. CDR3 length: 14 residues. The germline V gene has CDR1 SNHLY and CDR2 FYNNEI. V shed 8 bases, J shed 3 bases, and the junction held 8 bases outside the gene matches. General study results and limits: cDNA sequencing could over-represent cells with high TCR expression. Type 1 diabetes patients had moderately but significantly shorter TCRB CDR3s in all four CD4+ subsets. The naive, central memory and Treg TCRB repertoires looked more alike in patients than they did in healthy donors.

The isolated RNA, all of it, was reverse transcribed, so expressed TCRB transcripts were what got sequenced. The data were produced by immunoSEQ multiplex PCR, yet TCRdb's version contains in-frame clones alone and is incomplete. The sample shows nearly 700,000 clones, under 15% of them seen only once. The sequencing sample was made of naive CD4+ T cells from blood. The rearrangement links TRBV2 to TRBJ2-5; 8 bases line up with TRBD1. The TCR comes from a man in his late teens or twenties with type 1 diabetes. CDR3 loop: CASRWTGNEETQYF. CDR3 DNA sequence: TGTGCCAGCCGATGGACAGGGAATGAAGAGACCCAGTACTTC.